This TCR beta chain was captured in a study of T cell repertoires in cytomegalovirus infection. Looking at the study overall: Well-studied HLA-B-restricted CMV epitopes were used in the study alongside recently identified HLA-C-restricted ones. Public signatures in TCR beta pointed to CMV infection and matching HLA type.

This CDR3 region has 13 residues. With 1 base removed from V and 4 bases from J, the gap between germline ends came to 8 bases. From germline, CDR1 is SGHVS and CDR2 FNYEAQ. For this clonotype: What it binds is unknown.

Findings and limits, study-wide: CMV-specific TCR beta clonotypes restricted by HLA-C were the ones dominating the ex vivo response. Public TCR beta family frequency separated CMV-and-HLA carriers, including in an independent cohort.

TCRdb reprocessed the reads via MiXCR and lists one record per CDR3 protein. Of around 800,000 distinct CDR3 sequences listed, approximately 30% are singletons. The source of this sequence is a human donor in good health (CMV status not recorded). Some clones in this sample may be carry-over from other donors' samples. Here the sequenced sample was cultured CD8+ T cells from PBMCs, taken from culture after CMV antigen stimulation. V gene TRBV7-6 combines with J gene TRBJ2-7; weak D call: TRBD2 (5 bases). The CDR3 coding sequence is TGTGCCAGCAGCTTAGGAGGGTTTTACGAGCAGTACTTC. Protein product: CASSLGGFYEQYF.